The T cell receptor beta chain under discussion was sequenced for a study of cytomegalovirus exposure and HLA in healthy donors. This clone was picked up a small number of times. CDR3 length equals 14 residues. V shed 8 bases and J shed 7 bases, with 21 bases lying between them. CDR1 is LNHDA, CDR2 SQIVND, per germline (reference sequence). Primers: 60 Vbeta forward and 13 Jbeta reverse. Libraries were prepared by immunoSEQ multiplex PCR; TCRdb keeps only in-frame clonotypes and omits some of them. Of more than 95,000 clones listed, over 9.5% were seen once; the top ten hold about 4.7%. The chain has TRBV19 and TRBJ2-7; a weak D match, TRBD2 (6 bases). Sequenced sample: PBMCs. The sequence came from a woman between 18 and 30 years old in good health and CMV-seropositive. CDR3 DNA: TGTGCCAGTGGGAGGCCCGGGAACCTACGAGAGCAGTACTTC. Its protein is CASGRPGNLREQYF. The whole variable domain, remainder taken from reference TRBV19 and TRBJ2-7, is DGGITQSPKYLFRKEGQNVTLSCEQNLNHDAMYWYRQDPGQGLRLIYYSQIVNDFQKGDIAEGYSVSREKKESFPLTVTSAQKNPTAFYLCASGRPGNLREQYFGPGTRLTVT.